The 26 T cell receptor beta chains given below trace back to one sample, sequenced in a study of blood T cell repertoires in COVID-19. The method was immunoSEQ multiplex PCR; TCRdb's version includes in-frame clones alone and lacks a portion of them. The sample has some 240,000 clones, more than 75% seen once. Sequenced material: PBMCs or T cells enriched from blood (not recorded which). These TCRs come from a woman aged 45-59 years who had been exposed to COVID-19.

CDR3 nucleotides: TGTGCCAGCAGCCCCGGCGTGGGGCGGAACAATGAGCAGTTCTTC. Its protein is CASSPGVGRNNEQFF. V gene TRBV7-9 combines with J gene TRBJ2-1; a possible D gene is TRBD1 (5 bases). Trimming shortened V by 5 bases and J by 5 bases, and 16 bases separated the two germline ends. The CDR3 is 15 residues long. The germline CDR1 and CDR2 sequences are SEHNR and FQNEAQ (reference sequence). Full variable domain (rest looked up from reference TRBV7-9 and TRBJ2-1): DTGVSQNPRHKITKRGQNVTFRCDPISEHNRLYWYRQTLGQGPEFLTYFQNEAQLEKSRLLSDRFSAERPKGSFSTLEIQRTEQGDSAMYLCASSPGVGRNNEQFFGPGTRLTVL.

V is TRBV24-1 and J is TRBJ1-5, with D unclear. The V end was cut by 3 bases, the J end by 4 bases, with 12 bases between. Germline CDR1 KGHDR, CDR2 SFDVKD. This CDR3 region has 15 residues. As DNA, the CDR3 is TGTGCCACCAGTGATCCGGCGTCGGGTAATCAGCCCCAGCATTTT. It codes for CATSDPASGNQPQHF.

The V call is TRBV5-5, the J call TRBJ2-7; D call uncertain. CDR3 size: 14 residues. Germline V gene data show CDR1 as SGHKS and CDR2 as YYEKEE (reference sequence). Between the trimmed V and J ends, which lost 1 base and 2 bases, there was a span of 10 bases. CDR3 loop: CASSLNWFTYEQYF. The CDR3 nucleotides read TGTGCCAGCAGCTTGAACTGGTTTACCTACGAGCAGTACTTC.

The CDR3 coding sequence is TGTGCCAGCAGAAGAGACACGTACACTGAAGCTTTCTTT. Protein: CASRRDTYTEAFF. V is TRBV2 and J is TRBJ1-1; D uncertain. The CDR3 loop spans 13 amino acids. Germline V lookup: CDR1 SNHLY, CDR2 FYNNEI. V lost 6 bases to trimming and J lost 3 bases, with 11 bases between them.

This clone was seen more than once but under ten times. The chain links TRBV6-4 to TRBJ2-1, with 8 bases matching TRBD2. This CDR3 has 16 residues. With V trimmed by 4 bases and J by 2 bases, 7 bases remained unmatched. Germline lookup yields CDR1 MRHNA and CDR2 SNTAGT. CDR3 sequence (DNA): TGTGCCAGCAGTGCCGGGGGGGCCGGGACCTACAATGAGCAGTTCTTC. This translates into CASSAGGAGTYNEQFF.

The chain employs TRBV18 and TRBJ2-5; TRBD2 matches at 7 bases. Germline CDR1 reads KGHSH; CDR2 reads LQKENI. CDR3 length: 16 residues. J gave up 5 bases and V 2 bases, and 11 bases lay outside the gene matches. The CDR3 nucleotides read TGTGCCAGCTCACCAAAGGATCCTTCCGGGAGGGAGACCCAGTACTTC. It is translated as CASSPKDPSGRETQYF.

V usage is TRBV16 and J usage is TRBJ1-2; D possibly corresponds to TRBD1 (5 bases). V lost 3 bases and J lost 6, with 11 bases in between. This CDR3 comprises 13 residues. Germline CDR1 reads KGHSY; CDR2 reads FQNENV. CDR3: CASSHNPGNGYTF. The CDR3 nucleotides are TGTGCCAGCAGCCACAACCCAGGGAATGGCTACACCTTC.

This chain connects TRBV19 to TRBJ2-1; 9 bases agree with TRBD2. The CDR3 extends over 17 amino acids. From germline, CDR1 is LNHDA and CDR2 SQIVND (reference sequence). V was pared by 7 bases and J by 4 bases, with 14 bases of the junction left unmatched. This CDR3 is CASKTRDGSGGYNEQFF. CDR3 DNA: TGTGCCAGTAAAACCCGCGACGGTAGCGGGGGATACAATGAGCAGTTCTTC.

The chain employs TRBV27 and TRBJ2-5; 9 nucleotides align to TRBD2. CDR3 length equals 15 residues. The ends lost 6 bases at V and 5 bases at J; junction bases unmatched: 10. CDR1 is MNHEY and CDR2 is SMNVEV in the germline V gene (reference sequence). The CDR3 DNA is TGTGCCAGCAGCCCCACGGTTAGCGGGGGCGAGACCCAGTACTTC. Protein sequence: CASSPTVSGGETQYF.

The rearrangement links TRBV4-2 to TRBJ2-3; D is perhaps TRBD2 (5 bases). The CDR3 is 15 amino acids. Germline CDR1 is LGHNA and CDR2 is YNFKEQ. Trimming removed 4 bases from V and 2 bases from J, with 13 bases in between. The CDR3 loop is CASSPRSGDTDTQYF. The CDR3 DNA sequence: TGTGCCAGCAGCCCCCGCAGCGGTGACACAGATACGCAGTATTTT.

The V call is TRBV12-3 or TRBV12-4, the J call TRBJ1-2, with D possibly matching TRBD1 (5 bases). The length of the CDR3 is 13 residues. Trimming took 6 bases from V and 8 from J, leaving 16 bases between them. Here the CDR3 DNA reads TGTGCCAGCAGCATTAGGGGCTTAGGAGGCTACACCTTC. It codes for CASSIRGLGGYTF.

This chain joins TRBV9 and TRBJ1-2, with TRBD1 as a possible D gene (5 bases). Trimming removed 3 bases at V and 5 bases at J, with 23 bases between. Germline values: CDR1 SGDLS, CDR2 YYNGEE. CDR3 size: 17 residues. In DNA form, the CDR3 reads TGTGCCAGCAGCGCCCCTCGATCAGGGTTTGGAATTTATGGCTACACCTTC. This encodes CASSAPRSGFGIYGYTF.

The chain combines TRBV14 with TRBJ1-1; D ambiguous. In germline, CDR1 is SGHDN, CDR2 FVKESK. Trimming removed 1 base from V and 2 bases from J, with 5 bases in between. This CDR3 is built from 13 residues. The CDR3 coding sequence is TGTGCCAGCAGCCAAGGCGCTAACACTGAAGCTTTCTTT. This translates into CASSQGANTEAFF.

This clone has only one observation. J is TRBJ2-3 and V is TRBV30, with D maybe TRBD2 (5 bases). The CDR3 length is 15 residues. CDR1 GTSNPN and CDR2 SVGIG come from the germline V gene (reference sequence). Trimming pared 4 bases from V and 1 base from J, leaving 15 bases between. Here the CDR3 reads CAWKAPGIGTDTQYF. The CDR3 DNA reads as TGTGCCTGGAAGGCCCCGGGAATCGGCACAGATACGCAGTATTTT.

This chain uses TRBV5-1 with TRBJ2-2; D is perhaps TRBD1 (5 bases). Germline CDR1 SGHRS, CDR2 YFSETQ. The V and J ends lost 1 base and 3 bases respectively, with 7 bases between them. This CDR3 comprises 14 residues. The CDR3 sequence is CASSLLQDTGELFF. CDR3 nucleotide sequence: TGCGCCAGCAGCTTGCTACAGGACACCGGGGAGCTGTTTTTT. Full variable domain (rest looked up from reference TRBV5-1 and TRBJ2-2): KAGVTQTPRYLIKTRGQQVTLSCSPISGHRSVSWYQQTPGQGLQFLFEYFSETQRNKGNFPGRFSGRQFSNSRSEMNVSTLELGDSALYLCASSLLQDTGELFFGEGSRLTVL.

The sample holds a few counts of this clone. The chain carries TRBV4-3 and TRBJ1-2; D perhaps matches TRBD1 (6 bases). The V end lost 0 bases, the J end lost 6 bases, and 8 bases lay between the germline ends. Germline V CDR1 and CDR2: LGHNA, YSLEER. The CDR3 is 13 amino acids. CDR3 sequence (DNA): TGCGCCAGCAGCCAAGAACAGGGAAATGGCTACACCTTC. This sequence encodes CASSQEQGNGYTF.

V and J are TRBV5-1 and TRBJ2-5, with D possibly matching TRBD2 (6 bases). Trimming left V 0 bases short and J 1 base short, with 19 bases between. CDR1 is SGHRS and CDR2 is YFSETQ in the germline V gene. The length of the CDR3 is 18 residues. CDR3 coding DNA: TGCGCCAGCAGCTTGGGCAGGGACTTTTGGGTTCCCCAAGAGACCCAGTACTTC. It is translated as CASSLGRDFWVPQETQYF.

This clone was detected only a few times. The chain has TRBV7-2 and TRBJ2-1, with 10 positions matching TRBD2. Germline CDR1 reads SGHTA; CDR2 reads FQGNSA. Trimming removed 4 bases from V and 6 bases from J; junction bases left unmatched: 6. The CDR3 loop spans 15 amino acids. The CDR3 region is CASSSSGGAFNEQFF. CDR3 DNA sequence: TGTGCCAGCAGCTCCAGCGGGGGGGCCTTCAATGAGCAGTTCTTC.

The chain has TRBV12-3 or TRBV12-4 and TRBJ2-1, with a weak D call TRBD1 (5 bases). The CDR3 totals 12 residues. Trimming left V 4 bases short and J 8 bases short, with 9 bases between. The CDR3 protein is CASSWTIDEQFF. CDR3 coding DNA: TGTGCCAGCAGTTGGACAATCGATGAGCAGTTCTTC.

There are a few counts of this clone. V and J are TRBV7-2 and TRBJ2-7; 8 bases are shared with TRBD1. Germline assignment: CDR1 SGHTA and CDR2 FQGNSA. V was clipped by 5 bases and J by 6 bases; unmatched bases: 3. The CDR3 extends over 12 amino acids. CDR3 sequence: CASSRTGFEQYF. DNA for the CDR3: TGTGCCAGCAGCAGGACAGGGTTCGAGCAGTACTTC.

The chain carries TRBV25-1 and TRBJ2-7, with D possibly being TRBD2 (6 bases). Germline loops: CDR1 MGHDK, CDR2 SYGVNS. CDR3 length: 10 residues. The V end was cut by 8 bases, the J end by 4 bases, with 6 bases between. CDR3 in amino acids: CASGGYEQYF. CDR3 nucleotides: TGTGCCAGCGGGGGGTACGAGCAGTACTTC.

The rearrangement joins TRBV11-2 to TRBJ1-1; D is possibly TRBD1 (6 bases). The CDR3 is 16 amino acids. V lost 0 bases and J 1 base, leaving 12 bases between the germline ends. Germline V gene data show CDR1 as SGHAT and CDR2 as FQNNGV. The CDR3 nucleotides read TGTGCCAGCAGCTTAGATCTGGGGACAAAGAACACTGAAGCTTTCTTT. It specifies CASSLDLGTKNTEAFF.

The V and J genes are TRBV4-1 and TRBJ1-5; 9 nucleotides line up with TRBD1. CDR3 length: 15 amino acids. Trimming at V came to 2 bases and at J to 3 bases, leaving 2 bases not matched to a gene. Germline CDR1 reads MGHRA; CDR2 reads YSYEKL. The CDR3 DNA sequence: TGCGCCAGCAGCCAAACAGGGGGCTTCAATCAGCCCCAGCATTTT. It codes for CASSQTGGFNQPQHF.

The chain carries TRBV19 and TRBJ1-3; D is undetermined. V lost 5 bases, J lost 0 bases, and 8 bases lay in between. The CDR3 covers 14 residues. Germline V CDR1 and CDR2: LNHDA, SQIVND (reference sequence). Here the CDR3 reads CASSERLSGNTIYF. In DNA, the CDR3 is TGTGCCAGTAGTGAACGACTCTCTGGAAACACCATATATTTT.

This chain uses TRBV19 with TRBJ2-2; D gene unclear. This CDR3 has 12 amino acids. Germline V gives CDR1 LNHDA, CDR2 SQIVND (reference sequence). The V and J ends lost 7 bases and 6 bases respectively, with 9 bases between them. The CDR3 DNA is TGTGCCAGTACCTACCCGCCCGGGGAGCTGTTTTTT. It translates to CASTYPPGELFF. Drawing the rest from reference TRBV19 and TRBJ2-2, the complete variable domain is DGGITQSPKYLFRKEGQNVTLSCEQNLNHDAMYWYRQDPGQGLRLIYYSQIVNDFQKGDIAEGYSVSREKKESFPLTVTSAQKNPTAFYLCASTYPPGELFFGEGSRLTVL.

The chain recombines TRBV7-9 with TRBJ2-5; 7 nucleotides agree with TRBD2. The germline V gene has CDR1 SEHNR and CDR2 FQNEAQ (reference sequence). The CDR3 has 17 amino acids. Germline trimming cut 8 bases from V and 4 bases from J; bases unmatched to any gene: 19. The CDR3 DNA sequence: TGTGCCAGCTCCGTAGGGAGGGCAGATCGTCCTCGAGAGACCCAGTACTTC. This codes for CASSVGRADRPRETQYF.